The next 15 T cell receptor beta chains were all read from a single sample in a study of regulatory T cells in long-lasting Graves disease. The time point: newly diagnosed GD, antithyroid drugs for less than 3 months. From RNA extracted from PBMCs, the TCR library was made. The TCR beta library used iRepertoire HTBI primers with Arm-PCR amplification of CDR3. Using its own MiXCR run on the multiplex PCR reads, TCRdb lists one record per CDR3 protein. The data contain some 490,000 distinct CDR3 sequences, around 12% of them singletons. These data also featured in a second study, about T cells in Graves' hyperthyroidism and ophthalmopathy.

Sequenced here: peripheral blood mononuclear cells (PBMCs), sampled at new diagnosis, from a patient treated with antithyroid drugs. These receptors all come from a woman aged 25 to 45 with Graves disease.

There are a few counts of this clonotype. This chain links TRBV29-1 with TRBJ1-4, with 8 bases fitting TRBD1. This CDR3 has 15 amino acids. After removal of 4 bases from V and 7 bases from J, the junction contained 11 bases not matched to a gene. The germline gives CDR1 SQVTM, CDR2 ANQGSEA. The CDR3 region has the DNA TGCAGCGTTGGATCCAGAGGGACAGGCGGTGAAAAACTGTTTTTT. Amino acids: CSVGSRGTGGEKLFF.

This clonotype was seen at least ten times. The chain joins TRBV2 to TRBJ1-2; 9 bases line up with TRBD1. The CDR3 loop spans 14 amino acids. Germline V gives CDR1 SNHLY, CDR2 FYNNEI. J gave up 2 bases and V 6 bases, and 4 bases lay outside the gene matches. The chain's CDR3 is CASRHRGQNYGYTF. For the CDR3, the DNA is TGTGCCAGCAGGCACAGGGGGCAAAACTATGGCTACACCTTC.

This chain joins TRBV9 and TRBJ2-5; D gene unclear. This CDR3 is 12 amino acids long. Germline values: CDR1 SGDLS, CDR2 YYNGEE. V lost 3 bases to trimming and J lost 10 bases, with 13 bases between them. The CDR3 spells CASSAINGDQYF. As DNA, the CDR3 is TGTGCCAGCAGCGCCATCAATGGTGACCAGTACTTC.

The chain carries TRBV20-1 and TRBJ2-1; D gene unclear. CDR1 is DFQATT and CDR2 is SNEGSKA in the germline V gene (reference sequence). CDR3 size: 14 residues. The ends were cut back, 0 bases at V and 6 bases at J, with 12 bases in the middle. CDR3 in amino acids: CSARDPSTSNEQFF. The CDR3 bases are TGCAGTGCTAGAGATCCTTCGACGAGCAATGAGCAGTTCTTC.

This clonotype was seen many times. In DNA, the CDR3 is TGTGCCAGCAGTTCACAAAACTCTAGGAAGGACCCAGATACGCAGTATTTT. Its protein is CASSSQNSRKDPDTQYF. The J gene is TRBJ2-3, the V gene TRBV6-2 or TRBV6-3, with no clear D. The CDR3 length is 17 residues. V was trimmed by 4 bases and J by 4 bases, leaving 21 bases between them. The germline gives CDR1 MNHEY, CDR2 SVGEGT.

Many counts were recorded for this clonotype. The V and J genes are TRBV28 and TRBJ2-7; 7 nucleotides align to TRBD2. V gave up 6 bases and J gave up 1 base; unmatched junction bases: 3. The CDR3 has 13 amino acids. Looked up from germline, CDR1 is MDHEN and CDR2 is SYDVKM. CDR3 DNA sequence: TGTGCCAGCAGCGGGGGGATATCCTACGAGCAGTACTTC. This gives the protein CASSGGISYEQYF.

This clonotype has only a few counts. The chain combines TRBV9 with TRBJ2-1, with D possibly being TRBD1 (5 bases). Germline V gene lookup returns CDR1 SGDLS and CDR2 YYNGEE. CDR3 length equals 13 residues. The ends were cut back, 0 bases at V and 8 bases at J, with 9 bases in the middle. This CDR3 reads CASSVAWGYEQFF. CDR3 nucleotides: TGTGCCAGCAGCGTAGCTTGGGGCTATGAGCAGTTCTTC.

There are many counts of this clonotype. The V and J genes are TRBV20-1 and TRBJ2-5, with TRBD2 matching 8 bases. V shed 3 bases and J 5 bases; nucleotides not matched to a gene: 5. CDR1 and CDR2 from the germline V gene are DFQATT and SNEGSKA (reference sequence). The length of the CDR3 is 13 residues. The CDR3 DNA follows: TGCAGTGCTAGGCCAGCGGGAGTTGAGACCCAGTACTTC. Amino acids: CSARPAGVETQYF.

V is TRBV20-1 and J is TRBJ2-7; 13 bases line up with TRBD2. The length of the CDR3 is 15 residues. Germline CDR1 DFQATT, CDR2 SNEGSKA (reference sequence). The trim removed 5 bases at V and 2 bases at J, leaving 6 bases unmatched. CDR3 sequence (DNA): TGCAGTGCTTTGGGGACTAGCGGGACCACCTACGAGCAGTACTTC. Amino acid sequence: CSALGTSGTTYEQYF.

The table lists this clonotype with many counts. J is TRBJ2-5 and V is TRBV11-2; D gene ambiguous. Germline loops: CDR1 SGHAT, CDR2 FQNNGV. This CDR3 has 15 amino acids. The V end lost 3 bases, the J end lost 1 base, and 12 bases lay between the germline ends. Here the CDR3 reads CASSFAISPQETQYF. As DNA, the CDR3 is TGTGCCAGCAGCTTTGCGATATCCCCCCAAGAGACCCAGTACTTC.

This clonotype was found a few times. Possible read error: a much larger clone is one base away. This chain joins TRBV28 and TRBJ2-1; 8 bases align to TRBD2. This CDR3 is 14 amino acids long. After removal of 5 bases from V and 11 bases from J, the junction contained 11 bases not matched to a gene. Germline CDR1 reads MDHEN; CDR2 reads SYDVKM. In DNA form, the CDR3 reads TGTGCCAGCAGTCCGCGGGTAGCGGGACCTAAGCAGTTCTTC. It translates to CASSPRVAGPKQFF.

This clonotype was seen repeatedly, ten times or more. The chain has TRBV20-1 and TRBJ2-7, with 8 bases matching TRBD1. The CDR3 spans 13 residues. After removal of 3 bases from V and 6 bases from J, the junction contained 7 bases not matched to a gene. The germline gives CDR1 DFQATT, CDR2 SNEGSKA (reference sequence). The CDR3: CSARGQGAFEQYF. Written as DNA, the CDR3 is TGCAGTGCTAGGGGCCAGGGGGCGTTCGAGCAGTACTTC.

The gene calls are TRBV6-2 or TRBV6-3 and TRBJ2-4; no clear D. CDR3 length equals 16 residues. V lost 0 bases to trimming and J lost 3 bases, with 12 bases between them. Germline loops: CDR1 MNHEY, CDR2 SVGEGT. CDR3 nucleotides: TGTGCCAGCAGTTACTCGTCGCCCTTTGACAAAAACATTCAGTACTTC. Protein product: CASSYSSPFDKNIQYF.

CDR3 residues: CASGLADRGGYTF. In nucleotides, the CDR3 is TGTGCTAGTGGTTTGGCCGACCGGGGAGGCTACACCTTC. The chain couples TRBV12-5 to TRBJ1-2; no reliable D call. The germline CDR1 and CDR2 sequences are LGHNT and FRNRAP. This CDR3 is built from 13 residues. V lost 1 base, J lost 8 bases, and 11 bases lay in between. Complete variable domain (other parts from reference TRBV12-5 and TRBJ1-2): DARVTQTPRHKVTEMGQEVTMRCQPILGHNTVFWYRQTMMQGLELLAYFRNRAPLDDSGMPKDRFSAEMPDATLATLKIQPSEPRDSAVYFCASGLADRGGYTFGSGTRLTVV.

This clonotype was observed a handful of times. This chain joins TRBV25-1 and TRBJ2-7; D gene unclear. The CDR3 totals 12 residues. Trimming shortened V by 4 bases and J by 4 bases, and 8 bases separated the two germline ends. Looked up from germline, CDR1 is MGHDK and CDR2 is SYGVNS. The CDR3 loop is CASSALGYEQYF. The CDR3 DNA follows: TGTGCCAGCAGTGCCCTCGGGTACGAGCAGTACTTC.